The next 20 T cell receptor beta chains were all read from a single sample in a study of response to subunit inactivated influenza vaccine. TCRdb itself ran the RT-PCR reads through MiXCR, one entry per CDR3 protein. The sample lists roughly 790,000 distinct CDR3 sequences, around 20% seen once, with 10% in the top ten. This specimen consisted of PBMCs from blood, obtained more than 4 days after vaccination. Receptors were obtained from a middle-aged man who received an inactivated influenza vaccine.

This clonotype was counted only a few times. The V call is TRBV7-9, the J call TRBJ2-1, with D possibly being TRBD2 (7 bases). This CDR3 region has 15 residues. The ends were cut back, 0 bases at V and 7 bases at J, with 13 bases in the middle. Per germline, CDR1 SEHNR and CDR2 FQNEAQ (reference sequence). CDR3 sequence reads: CASSLAGGGSNEQFF. CDR3 nucleotide sequence: TGTGCCAGCAGCTTAGCAGGGGGGGGTTCGAATGAGCAGTTCTTC.

This clonotype turned up a few times. The gene calls are TRBV7-2 and TRBJ2-7; perhaps TRBD2 as D (5 bases). The CDR3 consists of 14 residues. In germline, CDR1 is SGHTA, CDR2 FQGNSA. V was cut by 5 bases and J by 4 bases, with 15 bases left in between. Here the CDR3 DNA reads TGTGCCAGCAGCCCAGAGGACTTTTATTACGAGCAGTACTTC. It codes for CASSPEDFYYEQYF.

The V and J genes are TRBV12-3 or TRBV12-4 and TRBJ2-3, with D unclear. Trimming removed 5 bases at V and 3 bases at J, with 9 bases between. There are 13 residues in the CDR3. As DNA, the CDR3 is TGTGCCAGCAGTAACTCTAGGACAGATACGCAGTATTTT. The encoded protein is CASSNSRTDTQYF.

This clonotype was counted between two and nine times. J is TRBJ2-2 and V is TRBV29-1; a weak D match, TRBD1 (6 bases). CDR1 and CDR2 (germline): SQVTM, ANQGSEA. Between the trimmed V and J ends, which lost 6 bases and 0 bases, there was a span of 11 bases. This CDR3 comprises 14 residues. CDR3 nucleotide sequence: TGCAGCGTCACAGGGACCCCGAACACCGGGGAGCTGTTTTTT. It is translated as CSVTGTPNTGELFF.

This rearrangement joins TRBV6-1 to TRBJ2-7, with 7 nucleotides matching TRBD2. Germline V gene data show CDR1 as MNHNS and CDR2 as SASEGT. The CDR3 contains 13 residues. J was trimmed by 2 bases and V by 8 bases; bases with no gene match: 6. The CDR3 DNA is TGTGCCAGCTGCCCGGGGGGAGCCTACGAGCAGTACTTC. Its translation: CASCPGGAYEQYF.

The chain employs TRBV20-1 and TRBJ2-6; D is perhaps TRBD1 (6 bases). V shed 6 bases and J shed 0 bases, with 9 bases lying between them. CDR1 DFQATT and CDR2 SNEGSKA come from the germline V gene (reference sequence). The CDR3 is 14 amino acids. CDR3 amino acids: CSARQDSGANVLTF. CDR3 in DNA: TGCAGTGCGAGACAGGACTCTGGGGCCAACGTCCTGACTTTC.

The gene calls are TRBV18 and TRBJ2-6; perhaps D is TRBD1 or TRBD2 (6 bases each). Trimming cost V 3 bases and J 3 bases, with 12 bases left between them. This CDR3 spans 16 amino acids. Germline lookup yields CDR1 KGHSH and CDR2 LQKENI. CDR3 sequence: CASSPPGGYGANVLTF. The CDR3 nucleotides read TGTGCCAGCTCACCGCCCGGGGGCTATGGGGCCAACGTCCTGACTTTC. The complete variable domain, with remaining parts taken from reference TRBV18 and TRBJ2-6, reads NAGVMQNPRHLVRRRGQEARLRCSPMKGHSHVYWYRQLPEEGLKFMVYLQKENIIDESGMPKERFSAEFPKEGPSILRIQQVVRGDSAAYFCASSPPGGYGANVLTFGAGSRLTVL.

The rearrangement uses TRBV5-1 and TRBJ2-6; unclear D gene. From germline, CDR1 is SGHRS and CDR2 YFSETQ. The CDR3 is 16 amino acids. V lost 4 bases and J 0 bases, leaving 11 bases between the germline ends. The CDR3 DNA reads as TGCGCCAGCAGCGTTTCGGTGGGCTCTGGGGCCAACGTCCTGACTTTC. Protein product: CASSVSVGSGANVLTF.

This clonotype came up a few times. The chain joins TRBV12-3 or TRBV12-4 to TRBJ1-1; 8 positions agree with TRBD1. The CDR3 covers 14 residues. With 5 bases clipped from V and 7 bases from J, the junction kept 9 bases outside the gene matches. CDR3 region: CASSPRPGGGEAFF. In nucleotides, the CDR3 is TGTGCCAGCAGTCCTAGGCCAGGGGGCGGTGAAGCTTTCTTT.

The gene calls are TRBV5-1 and TRBJ2-7; 7 positions agree with TRBD2. Germline values: CDR1 SGHRS, CDR2 YFSETQ. The CDR3 extends over 14 amino acids. Trimming removed 2 bases from V and 5 bases from J; junction bases left unmatched: 7. This CDR3 is CASSLGPGRDEQYF. DNA of the CDR3: TGCGCCAGCAGCTTAGGACCTGGGAGGGACGAGCAGTACTTC.

V gene TRBV6-5 combines with J gene TRBJ1-1, with D unclear. The CDR3 is 11 residues long. V was pared by 7 bases and J by 8 bases, with 11 bases between. Germline CDR1 reads MNHEY; CDR2 reads SVGAGI. The CDR3 region is CASTNGGEAFF. The CDR3 nucleotides are TGTGCCAGCACTAACGGCGGGGAAGCTTTCTTT.

CDR3 nucleotides: TGTGCCAGCAGCCCAGGGACAGGGGTTGACAATCAGCCCCAGCATTTT. It yields the protein CASSPGTGVDNQPQHF. The J gene is TRBJ1-5, the V gene TRBV4-2, with TRBD1 matching 10 bases. Per the germline V gene, CDR1 is LGHNA and CDR2 is YNFKEQ. V trimming: 4 bases; J trimming: 3 bases; junction bases outside the gene matches: 6. The CDR3 consists of 16 residues.

This clonotype was counted ten times or more. This rearrangement joins TRBV7-3 to TRBJ2-1; possibly TRBD2 for D (6 bases). CDR1 is SGHTA, CDR2 FQGTGA, per germline. V was shortened by 5 bases and J by 8 bases, with 13 bases between the two germline ends. The CDR3 is made up of 13 amino acids. The CDR3 sequence: CASSRDGSYEQFF. CDR3 bases: TGTGCCAGCAGCCGTGACGGGAGTTATGAGCAGTTCTTC.

This clonotype turned up a few times. The chain joins TRBV14 to TRBJ2-2; D unclear. Germline-derived CDR1 and CDR2 are SGHDN and FVKESK. Between the trimmed V and J ends, which lost 1 base and 1 base, there was a span of 4 bases. This CDR3 is 14 amino acids long. CDR3 DNA: TGTGCCAGCAGCCAAGCAAGGAACACCGGGGAGCTGTTTTTT. The encoded protein is CASSQARNTGELFF.

The rearrangement uses TRBV11-3 and TRBJ2-2; a possible D gene is TRBD2 (5 bases). The CDR3 sequence is 13 residues long. V lost 6 bases and J lost 6, with 11 bases in between. CDR1 is SGHNT, CDR2 YENEEA, per germline. The CDR3 spells CASSYTRAGELFF. In DNA, the CDR3 is TGTGCCAGCAGTTATACTAGAGCCGGGGAGCTGTTTTTT.

This clonotype was detected ten times or more. This rearrangement joins TRBV28 to TRBJ2-7; D ambiguous. Trimming removed 5 bases at V and 5 bases at J, with 19 bases between. The CDR3 spans 15 residues. Germline assignment: CDR1 MDHEN and CDR2 SYDVKM. This CDR3 reads CASSPLRAGPHEQYF. For the CDR3, the DNA is TGTGCCAGCAGTCCCCTCCGGGCAGGACCCCACGAGCAGTACTTC.

This clonotype was detected many times. The chain employs TRBV12-3 or TRBV12-4 and TRBJ2-7; D may be TRBD1 (6 bases). The V end was cut by 4 bases, the J end by 2 bases, with 6 bases between. The CDR3 has 12 amino acids. The CDR3 nucleotides are TGTGCCAGCAGTTGGGGGCCCTACGAGCAGTACTTC. Amino acid sequence: CASSWGPYEQYF.

This clonotype was counted only a few times. The chain recombines TRBV9 with TRBJ1-1; no clear D gene. Germline V CDR1 and CDR2: SGDLS, YYNGEE. There are 13 residues in the CDR3. V lost 4 bases and J 0 bases, leaving 7 bases between the germline ends. The CDR3, as DNA: TGTGCCAGCAGCTATAAAATGAACACTGAAGCTTTCTTT. Protein: CASSYKMNTEAFF.

The chain recombines TRBV29-1 with TRBJ2-5; possible D gene TRBD2, 5 bases. Per the germline V gene, CDR1 is SQVTM and CDR2 is ANQGSEA. This CDR3 spans 10 amino acids. Between the trimmed V and J ends, which lost 6 bases and 7 bases, there was a span of 9 bases. This CDR3 reads CSVGAGTQYF. CDR3 DNA sequence: TGCAGCGTGGGCGCGGGGACCCAGTACTTC.

The rearrangement uses TRBV6-1 and TRBJ1-1; the D is unclear. Trimming left V 3 bases short and J 7 bases short, with 15 bases between. CDR1 is MNHNS, CDR2 SASEGT, per germline. This CDR3 is 14 amino acids long. CDR3 sequence (DNA): TGTGCCAGCAGTGATTGGGCAGGCGTTGATGAAGCTTTCTTT. This gives the protein CASSDWAGVDEAFF.